A selection of T cell receptor beta chains follows, all from one sample in a study of shared clonotypes between healthy human individuals. Clones were sequenced by immunoSEQ multiplex PCR, and TCRdb holds only the in-frame ones, with some missing. The table shows more than 2,000,000 clones, with roughly 92% occurring only once. The material sequenced was naive CD4+ T cells sorted from blood. Receptors originate from a man younger than 30 in good health. CDR3s include the opening cysteine and the closing phenylalanine or tryptophan. D genes are given only for firm matches. Clone size is not always given. Where it is, it says once, few, many or a class for expanded clones.

clone_size	v_call	j_call	cdr3_length	d_call	cdr3_nt	cdr3_aa
.	TRBV7-8	TRBJ1-6	16	TRBD1	TGTGCCAGCAGCCCCGGGACAGGGGCGGGGAATTCACCCCTCCACTTT	CASSPGTGAGNSPLHF
.	TRBV6-5	TRBJ2-2	14	.	TGTGCCACCAAAAGGACAGATCGGACCGGGGAGCTGTTTTTT	CATKRTDRTGELFF
.	TRBV7-6	TRBJ2-7	16	TRBD2	TGTGCCAGCAGCTTAGGCCCGGGGGAGGGGTTTGTGGCGCAGTACTTC	CASSLGPGEGFVAQYF
.	TRBV28	TRBJ2-5	12	.	TGTGCCAGCAGTTCATCCGAAGAGACCCAGTACTTC	CASSSSEETQYF
.	TRBV7-2	TRBJ2-1	16	TRBD1	TGTGCCAGCAGCTCGACAGGGATTATAGAGTCGGCTGAGCAGTTCTTC	CASSSTGIIESAEQFF
.	TRBV7-2	TRBJ2-1	13	.	TGTGCCAGCAGCTTTGGGCCTTCGAATGAGCAGTTCTTC	CASSFGPSNEQFF
.	TRBV11-3	TRBJ1-1	15	.	TGTGCCAGCAGCTTAAAAGGTGGGGGGAACACTGAAGCTTTCTTT	CASSLKGGGNTEAFF
.	TRBV30	TRBJ1-1	12	.	TGTGCCTGGAGTAGGGTCGACACTGAAGCTTTCTTT	CAWSRVDTEAFF
.	TRBV5-1	TRBJ1-2	14	.	TGCGCCAGCACGTCAGAGAACCCAAACTATGGCTACACCTTC	CASTSENPNYGYTF
.	TRBV7-9	TRBJ1-6	14	.	TGTGCCAGCAGCTCCGGGACGGGTAATTCACCCCTCCACTTT	CASSSGTGNSPLHF
.	TRBV11-2	TRBJ2-1	14	TRBD2	TGTGCCAGCAGCTCCGGACTAGGGGACAATGAGCAGTTCTTC	CASSSGLGDNEQFF
.	TRBV7-9	TRBJ2-1	15	.	TGTGCCAGCAGCTTTGGTAAGGGCTCCTACAATGAGCAGTTCTTC	CASSFGKGSYNEQFF
.	TRBV28	TRBJ2-2	15	TRBD2	TGTGCCAGCAGTCGACTAGCGACGAACACCGGGGAGCTGTTTTTT	CASSRLATNTGELFF
.	TRBV5-1	TRBJ2-3	15	.	TGCGCCAGCAGGCCTCACAGGGACCCCACAGATACGCAGTATTTT	CASRPHRDPTDTQYF
few	TRBV30	TRBJ1-1	11	.	TGTGCCTGGGCCGTAAGGACAGAAGCTTTCTTT	CAWAVRTEAFF
.	TRBV7-9	TRBJ2-1	15	.	TGTGCCAGCACCTTCCCTCCTAGCCGCCCCTCTGAGCAGTTCTTC	CASTFPPSRPSEQFF
.	TRBV6-4	TRBJ2-3	16	.	TGTGCCAGCAGTGCCCGAGGGGGGGGCCCTACAGATACGCAGTATTTT	CASSARGGGPTDTQYF
.	TRBV4-2	TRBJ2-1	13	.	TGTGCCAGCAGCCAAGAAAAGGGCGGGCCGCAGTTCTTC	CASSQEKGGPQFF
.	TRBV6-5	TRBJ1-5	15	.	TGTGCCAGCGCCCGGGGGCGCAGTATTGGTCAGCCCCAGCATTTT	CASARGRSIGQPQHF
few	TRBV20-1	TRBJ2-3	10	.	TGCAGTGCTAGAGGAGATACGCAGTATTTT	CSARGDTQYF
.	TRBV4-3	TRBJ2-4	18	.	TGCGCCAGCAGCCAAGATGGCTTGGGGGGCAGGGGCAAAAACATTCAGTACTTC	CASSQDGLGGRGKNIQYF
.	TRBV4-1	TRBJ2-3	15	.	TGCGCCAGCAGCCGCGACAACCCCGGGACAGATACGCAGTATTTT	CASSRDNPGTDTQYF
.	TRBV19	TRBJ2-7	15	.	TGTGCCAGTAGTATTCTCCGGCAGGGCAGCTACGAGCAGTACTTC	CASSILRQGSYEQYF
.	TRBV2	TRBJ2-2	16	.	TGTGCCAGCAGTGGGGGGAGATCCGGAAACACCGGGGAGCTGTTTTTT	CASSGGRSGNTGELFF
once	TRBV19	TRBJ1-5	14	.	TGTGCCAGTAGTATGGGGGTTCCAAGTGGCTCCCAGCATTTT	CASSMGVPSGSQHF
.	TRBV7-2	TRBJ1-6	14	TRBD1	TGTGCCAGCAGCTCCGGGACAGGAAATTCACCCCTCCACTTT	CASSSGTGNSPLHF
.	TRBV2	TRBJ2-7	14	TRBD1	TGTGCCAGCAGCACCGGGACAGGACCCTACGAGCAGTACTTC	CASSTGTGPYEQYF
.	TRBV5-1	TRBJ2-7	12	.	TGCGCCAGCAGCTTAATGTCGGGCGAGCAGTACTTC	CASSLMSGEQYF
.	TRBV6-5	TRBJ2-2	14	.	TGTGCCAGCTCCAGGGGAAGGAGCACCGGGGAGCTGTTTTTT	CASSRGRSTGELFF
.	TRBV7-2	TRBJ2-4	15	.	TGTGCCAGCAGCTCTCCAGTGGGGTTGGGAAACATTCAGTACTTC	CASSSPVGLGNIQYF
.	TRBV7-4	TRBJ2-1	15	.	TGTGCCAGCAGCGACGGATGGGGTAACTACAATGAGCAGTTCTTC	CASSDGWGNYNEQFF
.	TRBV6-4	TRBJ2-3	13	TRBD2	TGTGCCGGCCAAGGAGCGGGAGAAGATACGCAGTATTTT	CAGQGAGEDTQYF
.	TRBV7-2	TRBJ1-6	14	.	TGTGCCAGCAGCAGGACCCTTGTAGATTCACCCCTCCACTTT	CASSRTLVDSPLHF